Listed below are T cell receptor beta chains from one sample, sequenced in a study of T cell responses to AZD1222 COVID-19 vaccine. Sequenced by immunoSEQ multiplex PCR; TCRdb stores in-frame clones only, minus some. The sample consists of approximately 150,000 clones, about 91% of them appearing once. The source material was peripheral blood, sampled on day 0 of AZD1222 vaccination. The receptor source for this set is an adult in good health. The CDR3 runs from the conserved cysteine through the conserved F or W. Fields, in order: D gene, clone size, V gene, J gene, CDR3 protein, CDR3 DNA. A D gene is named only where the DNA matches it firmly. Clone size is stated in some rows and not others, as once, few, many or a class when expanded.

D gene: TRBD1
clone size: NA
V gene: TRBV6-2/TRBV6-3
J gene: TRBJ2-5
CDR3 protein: CASSQVGTGLQETQYF
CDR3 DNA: TGTGCCAGCAGCCAGGTTGGGACAGGGTTACAAGAGACCCAGTACTTC

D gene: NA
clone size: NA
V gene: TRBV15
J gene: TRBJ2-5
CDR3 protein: CATSREETQYF
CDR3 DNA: TGTGCCACCAGCAGGGAAGAGACCCAGTACTTC

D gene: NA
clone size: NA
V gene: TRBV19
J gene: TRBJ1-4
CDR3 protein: CASSMMALGSVEKLFF
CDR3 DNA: TGTGCCAGTAGTATGATGGCTTTGGGTTCGGTTGAAAAACTGTTTTTT

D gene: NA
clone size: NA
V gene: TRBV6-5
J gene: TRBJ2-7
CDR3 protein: CATSPLDEQYF
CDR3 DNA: TGTGCCACAAGCCCTCTTGACGAGCAGTACTTC

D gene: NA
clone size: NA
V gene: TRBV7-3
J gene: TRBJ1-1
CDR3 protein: CASSLIPRGGENTEAFF
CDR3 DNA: TGTGCCAGCAGCTTAATCCCCCGGGGGGGGGAGAACACTGAAGCTTTCTTT

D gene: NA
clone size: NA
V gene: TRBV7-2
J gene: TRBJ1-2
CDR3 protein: CASSLMGQGSDTF
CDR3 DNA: TGTGCCAGCAGCTTAATGGGTCAGGGATCGGACACCTTC

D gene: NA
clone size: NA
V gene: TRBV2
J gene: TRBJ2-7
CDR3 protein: CASYRAPPGYEQYF
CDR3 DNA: TGTGCCAGCTATAGGGCACCCCCAGGATACGAGCAGTACTTC

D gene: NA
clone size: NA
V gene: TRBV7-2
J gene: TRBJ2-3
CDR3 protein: CASSLYWAGGTDTQYF
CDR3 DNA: TGTGCCAGCAGCCTCTATTGGGCAGGGGGCACAGATACGCAGTATTTT

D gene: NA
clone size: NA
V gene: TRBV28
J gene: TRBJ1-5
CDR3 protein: CASSIPTELHQPQHF
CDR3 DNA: TGTGCCAGCAGTATTCCGACAGAATTGCATCAGCCCCAGCATTTT

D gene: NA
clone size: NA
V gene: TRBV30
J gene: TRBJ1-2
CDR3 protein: CAWSAGTGPGYTF
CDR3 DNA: TGTGCCTGGAGTGCTGGCACAGGGCCTGGCTACACCTTC

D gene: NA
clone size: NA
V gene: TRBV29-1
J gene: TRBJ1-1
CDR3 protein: CSVGRVGNEAFF
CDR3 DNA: TGCAGCGTCGGGAGGGTGGGAAATGAAGCTTTCTTT

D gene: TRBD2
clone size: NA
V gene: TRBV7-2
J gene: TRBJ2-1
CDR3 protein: CASSFSSGLSSYNEQFF
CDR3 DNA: TGTGCCAGCAGCTTCTCTAGCGGGCTAAGCTCCTACAATGAGCAGTTCTTC

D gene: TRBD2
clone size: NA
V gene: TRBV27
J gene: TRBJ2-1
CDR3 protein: CASSSRLAGGRAYNEQFF
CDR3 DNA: TGTGCCAGCAGTTCCCGACTAGCGGGGGGGCGGGCCTACAATGAGCAGTTCTTC

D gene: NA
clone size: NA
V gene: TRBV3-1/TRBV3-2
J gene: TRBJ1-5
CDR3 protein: CASSQEVNQPQHF
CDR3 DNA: TGTGCCAGCAGCCAAGAGGTAAATCAGCCCCAGCATTTT

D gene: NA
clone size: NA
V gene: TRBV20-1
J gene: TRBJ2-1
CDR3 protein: CSQHLNNEQFF
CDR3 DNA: TGCAGCCAACACTTGAATAATGAGCAGTTCTTC

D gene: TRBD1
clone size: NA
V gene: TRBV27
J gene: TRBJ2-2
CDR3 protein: CASRLAGQGVIGELFF
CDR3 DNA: TGTGCCAGCAGACTTGCGGGACAGGGGGTCATCGGGGAGCTGTTTTTT

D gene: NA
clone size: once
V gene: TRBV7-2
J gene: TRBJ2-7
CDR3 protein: CASSLGTTNDEQYF
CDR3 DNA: TGTGCCAGCAGCTTAGGGACAACCAACGACGAGCAGTACTTC